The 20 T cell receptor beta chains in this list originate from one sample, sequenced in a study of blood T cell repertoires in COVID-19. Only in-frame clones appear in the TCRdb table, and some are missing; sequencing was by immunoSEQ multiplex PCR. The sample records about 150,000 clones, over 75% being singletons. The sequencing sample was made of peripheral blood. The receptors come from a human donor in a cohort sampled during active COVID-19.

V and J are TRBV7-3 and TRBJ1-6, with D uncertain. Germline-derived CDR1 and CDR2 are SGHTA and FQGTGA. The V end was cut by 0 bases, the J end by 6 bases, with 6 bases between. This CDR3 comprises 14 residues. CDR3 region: CASSLTGRNSPLHF. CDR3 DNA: TGTGCCAGCAGCTTAACGGGCCGTAATTCACCCCTCCACTTT.

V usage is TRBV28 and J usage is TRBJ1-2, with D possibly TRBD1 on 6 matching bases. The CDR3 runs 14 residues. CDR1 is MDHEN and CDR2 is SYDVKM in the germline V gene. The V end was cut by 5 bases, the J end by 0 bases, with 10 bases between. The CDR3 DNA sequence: TGTGCCAGCAGTCGACAGGCTACTAACTATGGCTACACCTTC. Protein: CASSRQATNYGYTF.

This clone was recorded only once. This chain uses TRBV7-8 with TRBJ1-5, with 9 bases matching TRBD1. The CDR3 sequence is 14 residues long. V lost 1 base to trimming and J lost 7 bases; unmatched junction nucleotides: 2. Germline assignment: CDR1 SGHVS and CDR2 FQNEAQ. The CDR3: CASSLGTGVQPQHF. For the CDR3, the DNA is TGTGCCAGCAGCTTAGGGACAGGGGTCCAGCCCCAGCATTTT.

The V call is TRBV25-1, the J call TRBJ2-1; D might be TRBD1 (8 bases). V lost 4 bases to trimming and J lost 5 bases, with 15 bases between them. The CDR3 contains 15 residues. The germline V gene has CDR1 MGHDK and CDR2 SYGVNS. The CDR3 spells CASSAYRGGNNEQFF. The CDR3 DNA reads TGTGCCAGCAGTGCTTACAGGGGGGGGAACAATGAGCAGTTCTTC.

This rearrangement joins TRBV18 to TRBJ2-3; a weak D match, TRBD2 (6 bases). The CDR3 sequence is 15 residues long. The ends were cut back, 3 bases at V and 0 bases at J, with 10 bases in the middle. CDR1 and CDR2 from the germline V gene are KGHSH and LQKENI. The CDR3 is CASSPGGVSTDTQYF. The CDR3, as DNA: TGTGCCAGCTCACCGGGCGGGGTTAGCACAGATACGCAGTATTTT.

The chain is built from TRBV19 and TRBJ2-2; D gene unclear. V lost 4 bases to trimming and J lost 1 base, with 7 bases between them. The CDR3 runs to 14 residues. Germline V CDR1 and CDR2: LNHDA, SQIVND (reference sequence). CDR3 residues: CASSSSRNTGELFF. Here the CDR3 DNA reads TGTGCCAGTAGTAGTAGTAGGAACACCGGGGAGCTGTTTTTT.

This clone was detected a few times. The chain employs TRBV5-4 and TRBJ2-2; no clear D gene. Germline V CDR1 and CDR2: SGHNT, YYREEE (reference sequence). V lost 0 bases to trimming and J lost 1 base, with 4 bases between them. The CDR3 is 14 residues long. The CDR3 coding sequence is TGTGCCAGCAGCTTGGGAGGGAACACCGGGGAGCTGTTTTTT. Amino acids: CASSLGGNTGELFF.

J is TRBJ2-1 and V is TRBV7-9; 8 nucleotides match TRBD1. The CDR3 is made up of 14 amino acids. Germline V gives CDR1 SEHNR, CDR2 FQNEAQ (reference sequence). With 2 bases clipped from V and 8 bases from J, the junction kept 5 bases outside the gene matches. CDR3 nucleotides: TGTGCCAGCAGCTTACACAGGGGGAATGATGAGCAGTTCTTC. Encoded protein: CASSLHRGNDEQFF.

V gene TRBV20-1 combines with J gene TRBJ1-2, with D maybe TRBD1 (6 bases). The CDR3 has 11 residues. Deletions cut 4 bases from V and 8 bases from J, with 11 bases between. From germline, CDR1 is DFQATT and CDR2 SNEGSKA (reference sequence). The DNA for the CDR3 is TGCAGTGCTAATCGAGGGGGAGGCTACACCTTC. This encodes CSANRGGGYTF.

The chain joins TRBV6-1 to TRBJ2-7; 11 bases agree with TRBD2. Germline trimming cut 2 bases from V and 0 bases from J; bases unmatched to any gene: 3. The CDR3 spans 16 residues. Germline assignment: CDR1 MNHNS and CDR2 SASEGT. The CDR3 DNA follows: TGTGCCAGCAGTGAACTAGCGGGAGGCCTCTCCTACGAGCAGTACGTC. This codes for CASSELAGGLSYEQYV.

The CDR3 DNA follows: TGTGCCAGTAGTATAGGGGGACAGGGAGGCACTGAAGCTTTCTTT. This gives the protein CASSIGGQGGTEAFF. The gene calls are TRBV19 and TRBJ1-1, with TRBD1 matching 9 bases. The V and J ends lost 1 base and 4 bases, in that order; junction bases with no gene match: 4. The CDR3 covers 15 residues. From germline, CDR1 is LNHDA and CDR2 SQIVND (reference sequence).

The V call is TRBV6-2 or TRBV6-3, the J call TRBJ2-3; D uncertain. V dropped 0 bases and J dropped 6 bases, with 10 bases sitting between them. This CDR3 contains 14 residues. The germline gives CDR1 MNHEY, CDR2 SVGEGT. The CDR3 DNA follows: TGTGCCAGCAGTTACTCAAGGCAGGCGGATACGCAGTATTTT. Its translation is CASSYSRQADTQYF.

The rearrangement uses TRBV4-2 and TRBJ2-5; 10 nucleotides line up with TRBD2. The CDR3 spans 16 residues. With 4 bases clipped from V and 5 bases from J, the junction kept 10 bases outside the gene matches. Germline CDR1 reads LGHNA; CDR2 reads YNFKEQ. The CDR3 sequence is CASSRLGAGGPETQYF. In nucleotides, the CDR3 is TGTGCCAGCAGCCGATTGGGAGCGGGGGGGCCGGAGACCCAGTACTTC.

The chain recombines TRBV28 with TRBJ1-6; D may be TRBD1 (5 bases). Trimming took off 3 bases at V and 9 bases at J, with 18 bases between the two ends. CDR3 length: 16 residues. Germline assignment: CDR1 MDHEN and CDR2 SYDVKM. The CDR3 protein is CASSFSKTVGPSPLHF. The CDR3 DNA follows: TGTGCCAGCAGTTTCTCGAAGACAGTGGGTCCTTCACCCCTCCACTTT.

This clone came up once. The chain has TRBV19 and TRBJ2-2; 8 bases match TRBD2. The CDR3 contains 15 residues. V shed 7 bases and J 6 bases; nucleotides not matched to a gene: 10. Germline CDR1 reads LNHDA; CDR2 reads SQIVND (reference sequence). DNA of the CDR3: TGTGCCAGTAATCCATCGACTAGCGATCCCGGGGAGCTGTTTTTT. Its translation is CASNPSTSDPGELFF.

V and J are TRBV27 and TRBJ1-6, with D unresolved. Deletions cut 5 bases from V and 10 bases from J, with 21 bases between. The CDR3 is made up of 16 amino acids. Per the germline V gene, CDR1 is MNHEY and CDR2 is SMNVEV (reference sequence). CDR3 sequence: CASSQRSAWDHSPLHF. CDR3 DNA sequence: TGTGCCAGCAGTCAGCGGTCGGCGTGGGATCACTCACCCCTCCACTTT.

The CDR3 is CASSSLTYEQYF. The DNA of the CDR3 is TGTGCCAGCAGCTCCCTAACCTACGAGCAGTACTTC. This chain connects TRBV7-8 to TRBJ2-7; no firm D call. Trimming cost V 4 bases and J 2 bases, with 6 bases left between them. Germline CDR1 is SGHVS and CDR2 is FQNEAQ. This CDR3 has 12 amino acids.

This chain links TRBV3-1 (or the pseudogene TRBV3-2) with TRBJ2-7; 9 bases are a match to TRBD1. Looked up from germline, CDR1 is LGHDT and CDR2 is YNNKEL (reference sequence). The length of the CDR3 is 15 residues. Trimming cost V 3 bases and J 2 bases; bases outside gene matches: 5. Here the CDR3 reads CASSQGQGDAYEQYF. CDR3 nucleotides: TGTGCCAGCAGCCAGGGACAGGGCGATGCCTACGAGCAGTACTTC.

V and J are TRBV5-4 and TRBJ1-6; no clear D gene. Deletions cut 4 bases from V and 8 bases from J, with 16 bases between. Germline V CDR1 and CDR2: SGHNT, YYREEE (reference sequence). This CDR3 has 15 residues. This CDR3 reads CASSTAGDSYSPLHF. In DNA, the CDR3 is TGTGCCAGCAGCACGGCTGGAGATTCCTATTCACCCCTCCACTTT. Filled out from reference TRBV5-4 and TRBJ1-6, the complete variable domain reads ETGVTQSPTHLIKTRGQQVTLRCSSQSGHNTVSWYQQALGQGPQFIFQYYREEENGRGNFPPRFSGLQFPNYSSELNVNALELDDSALYLCASSTAGDSYSPLHFGNGTRLTVT.

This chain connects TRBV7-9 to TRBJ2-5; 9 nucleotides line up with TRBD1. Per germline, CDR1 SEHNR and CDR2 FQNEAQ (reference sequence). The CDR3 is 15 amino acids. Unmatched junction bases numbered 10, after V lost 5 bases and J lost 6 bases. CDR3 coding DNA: TGTGCCAGCAGCCCCCGGACAGGGGTGGGACAGACCCAGTACTTC. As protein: CASSPRTGVGQTQYF.